This T cell receptor (beta chain) originates from a study of CXCR3-negative and CXCR3-positive naive CD8 T cells. The libraries of TRB cDNA were prepared using 5' RACE with UMI labels. No DNA is given; TCRdb re-called the 5' RACE reads and lists each CDR3 protein once. The sample data list over 150,000 distinct CDR3 sequences. Study-wide results and limits: Researchers report that CXCR3-positive naive cells carry more hydrophobic TRB CDR3s than CXCR3-negative naive cells. Surface CD5 looked about the same in the naive subsets, so the authors worked out TCR strength from TRB CDR3 properties. Diversity proved comparably high across both naive subsets and much lower in memory CD8+ cells.

Triplicate sorting captured approximately 300,000 cells each from every CD8+ T cell subset. Naive CD8+ T lymphocytes were specified as CD45RO-CCR7+CD27+CD95-. The CDR3 consists of 14 residues. Germline CDR1 MNHEY, CDR2 SMNVEV (reference sequence). To note about this clonotype: Its antigen remains unknown.

The chain recombines TRBV27 with TRBJ2-7; TCRdb lists TRBD1, though no DNA is available to test this call. The receptor comes from a human donor in good health. Some clones in this sample may be carry-over from other donors' samples. Material: naive CXCR3+ CD8+ T cells from blood. Subset of the sample: CD45RO-CCR7+CD27+CD95- naive CD8+ T cells expressing CXCR3 (TNR3+). The CDR3 is CASSSGQVAYEQYF.